This TCR beta chain came from a study of early T cells in non-severe SARS-CoV-2 infection. Unique molecular identifiers were attached to individual cDNA molecules. Using its own MiXCR run on the 5' RACE reads, TCRdb lists one record per CDR3 protein. The profile shows approximately 50,000 distinct CDR3 sequences, around 10% of them singletons. Germline V gives CDR1 SGHVS, CDR2 FQNEAQ. The CDR3 has 19 amino acids. The V gene end was trimmed by 5 bases and the J gene end by 3 bases; junction bases not matched to a gene: 18. V usage is TRBV7-8 and J usage is TRBJ2-3; TRBD2 agrees at 9 bases. Sample: whole blood. This receptor was obtained from an adult who was a healthcare worker with PCR-confirmed SARS-CoV-2 infection or an uninfected control (not recorded which). The CDR3 nucleotides are TGTGCCAGCAGCCACCCGGTCGGTAGCGGGAGTGAGATAACAGATACGCAGTATTTT. Protein product: CASSHPVGSGSEITDTQYF.